The 17 T cell receptor beta chains below all came from one sample that was sequenced in a study of T cells in women clearing cervical HPV infection. TCRdb keeps only in-frame clones here, not all; method: immunoSEQ multiplex PCR. The sample table sets out tens of thousands of clones. The sequenced sample was blood buffy coat. These receptors were taken from a woman aged 18-70 years with a cervical HPV16 infection that either progressed to CIN3+ or cleared (not recorded which).

Concerning this clone: The read terminates 3 residues before the CDR3 end, so the remaining end is supplied by the germline J gene. V and J are TRBV20-1 and TRBJ2-2; TRBD2 matches at 11 bases. This CDR3 has 14 residues. CDR1 and CDR2 from the germline V gene are DFQATT and SNEGSKA (reference sequence). Trimming took 0 bases from V and 8 from J; bases not matched to a gene: 2. CDR3 bases read: TGCAGTGCTAGAGAGGGGACTAGCGGAGGGGAG. Translation gives CSAREGTSGGE. The entire CDR3 protein is CSAREGTSGGELFF.

Remarks on this clone: The read comes to an end 3 residues before the CDR3 does, leaving the germline J gene to fill in the end. The V and J genes are TRBV18 and TRBJ1-1, with 7 nucleotides matching TRBD1. The CDR3 length is 14 residues. The ends lost 6 bases at V and 0 bases at J; junction bases unmatched: 4. The germline gives CDR1 KGHSH, CDR2 LQKENI. The sequenced part of the CDR3 DNA is TGTGCCAGCTCGCTGACAGGGCTGAACACTGAA. Protein product: CASSLTGLNTE. The full CDR3 is CASSLTGLNTEAFF.

Comment on this clone: With the read ending 3 residues before the CDR3 end, the germline J gene is used to fill in that end. The genes are TRBV18 and TRBJ1-2, with a weak D call TRBD1 (5 bases). This CDR3 spans 14 amino acids. Germline V gene data show CDR1 as KGHSH and CDR2 as LQKENI. V lost 6 bases, J lost 1 base, and 12 bases lay in between. CDR3 region: CASSQNGGNYGYTF. The covered CDR3 bases are TGTGCCAGCTCGCAAAACGGGGGTAACTATGGC. The full variable domain, rest sourced from reference TRBV18 and TRBJ1-2, is NAGVMQNPRHLVRRRGQEARLRCSPMKGHSHVYWYRQLPEEGLKFMVYLQKENIIDESGMPKERFSAEFPKEGPSILRIQQVVRGDSAAYFCASSQNGGNYGYTFGSGTRLTVV.

As to this clone: The DNA ends 3 residues before the CDR3 does, and the rest of the CDR3 is filled in from the germline J gene. This rearrangement joins TRBV5-1 to TRBJ1-4; 8 positions agree with TRBD1. Per the germline V gene, CDR1 is SGHRS and CDR2 is YFSETQ. This CDR3 is built from 15 residues. The J segment lost 6 bases and the V segment lost 3 bases, leaving 7 bases of the junction unmatched. The CDR3 bases that were read are TGCGCCAGCAGCTCGACCGGGACAGGCGATGAAAAA. This translates into CASSSTGTGDEK. The full-length CDR3 reads as CASSSTGTGDEKLFF. The full variable domain, in which reference TRBV5-1 and TRBJ1-4 provide the parts outside the CDR3, is KAGVTQTPRYLIKTRGQQVTLSCSPISGHRSVSWYQQTPGQGLQFLFEYFSETQRNKGNFPGRFSGRQFSNSRSEMNVSTLELGDSALYLCASSSTGTGDEKLFFGSGTQLSVL.

Remarks on this clone: Read data end 3 residues before the CDR3 end; the end is taken from the germline J gene. This chain links TRBV28 with TRBJ1-5; 7 bases align to TRBD1. The germline gives CDR1 MDHEN, CDR2 SYDVKM. Trimming cost V 3 bases and J 6 bases; bases outside gene matches: 2. The CDR3 has 13 amino acids. The CDR3 loop is CASSFPGGQPQHF. CDR3 DNA (partial): TGTGCCAGCAGTTTCCCAGGGGGTCAGCCC.

Incomplete CDR3 DNA: TGTGCCAGTAGGGACAGTACCGAGGGGAGCGAGACC. It encodes CASRDSTEGSET. The entire CDR3 protein is CASRDSTEGSETQYF. The chain couples TRBV7-6 to TRBJ2-5, with 7 nucleotides matching TRBD1. The read ends 3 residues early relative to the CDR3; the germline J gene fills the gap. Germline CDR1 SGHVS, CDR2 FNYEAQ. This CDR3 has 15 amino acids. Trimming removed 9 bases from V and 5 bases from J; junction bases left unmatched: 15.

As to this clone: The read is 3 residues too short to cover the CDR3 end, so that end is filled in from the germline J gene. The chain is built from TRBV4-1 and TRBJ1-2, with a possible D match to TRBD1 (5 bases). The length of the CDR3 is 17 residues. Trimming stripped 0 bases from V and 3 bases from J, with 17 bases between. CDR1 is MGHRA and CDR2 is YSYEKL in the germline V gene. The part of the CDR3 DNA that was read is TGCGCCAGCAGCCAAGAGCGTCTTGGGGGGATTGACTATGGC. Amino acids: CASSQERLGGIDYG. The whole CDR3 region reads CASSQERLGGIDYGYTF.

As concerns this clone: The read stops 3 residues short of the end of the CDR3; the missing end is completed from the germline J gene. V gene TRBV7-9 combines with J gene TRBJ2-1; D not resolved. This CDR3 comprises 12 residues. Germline loops: CDR1 SEHNR, CDR2 FQNEAQ (reference sequence). The V gene lost 1 base and the J gene lost 7 bases, with 5 bases spanning the gap. CDR3 region: CASSLDLNEQFF. The covered CDR3 bases are TGTGCCAGCAGCTTAGATCTGAATGAG.

About this clone: Sequencing ends 3 residues short of the CDR3 end; the germline J gene provides the rest. The chain combines TRBV30 with TRBJ2-2; TRBD1 matches at 7 bases. Looked up from germline, CDR1 is GTSNPN and CDR2 is SVGIG (reference sequence). V was clipped by 0 bases and J by 3 bases; unmatched bases: 4. The CDR3 has 15 residues. The chain's CDR3 is CAWSVGDRDTGELFF. The covered CDR3 bases are TGTGCCTGGAGTGTGGGTGACAGGGACACCGGGGAG.

In the case of this clone: At one end, the junction sequence differs from germline, possibly due to a read error. The read ends 3 residues early relative to the CDR3; the germline J gene fills the gap. The chain uses TRBV19 and TRBJ1-5, with 10 bases fitting TRBD1. The CDR3 extends over 16 amino acids. Looked up from germline, CDR1 is LNHDA and CDR2 is SQIVND (reference sequence). The CDR3 region is CVSTMGQGHSNQPQHF. The sequenced part of the CDR3 DNA is TGTGTCAGTACCATGGGACAGGGGCACAGCAATCAGCCC.

A note on this clone: The read stops 3 residues short of the end of the CDR3; the missing end is completed from the germline J gene. This sequence joins TRBV18 and TRBJ2-7, with D tentatively TRBD1 (5 bases). This CDR3 has 13 amino acids. The V and J ends lost 3 bases and 5 bases respectively, with 11 bases between them. CDR1 and CDR2 from the germline V gene are KGHSH and LQKENI. CDR3 amino acids: CASSPRDADEQYF. The DNA read from the CDR3 is TGTGCCAGCTCACCCAGGGATGCGGACGAG.

Worth noting for this clone: The CDR3 end is not reached by the read, which stops 3 residues before it; the germline J gene fills it in. This chain uses TRBV2 with TRBJ2-1; 15 bases map to TRBD2. Unmatched junction bases numbered 9, after V lost 6 bases and J lost 3 bases. Germline CDR1 reads SNHLY; CDR2 reads FYNNEI. The CDR3 has 18 amino acids. CDR3 DNA, as far as it was read: TGTGCCAGCAGCCGTATCGGACTAGCGGGAGGGATCTACAATGAG. Protein: CASSRIGLAGGIYNE. From start to end, the CDR3 is CASSRIGLAGGIYNEQFF.

A word on this clone: The read falls 3 residues short of the CDR3 end, and the missing part is taken from the germline J gene. The chain employs TRBV2 and TRBJ2-3, with 8 bases matching TRBD2. The V gene end was trimmed by 3 bases and the J gene end by 3 bases; junction bases not matched to a gene: 14. CDR1 and CDR2 (germline): SNHLY, FYNNEI. CDR3 length equals 18 residues. CDR3 in amino acids: CASSEDLKAGVGTDTQYF. The covered CDR3 bases are TGTGCCAGCAGTGAGGACCTCAAAGCGGGAGTCGGGACAGATACG.

Details on this clone: The read falls 3 residues short of the CDR3 end, and the missing part is taken from the germline J gene. This chain connects TRBV5-1 to TRBJ2-5; the match to TRBD1 covers 9 bases. The CDR3 is 14 residues long. V trimming: 7 bases; J trimming: 4 bases; junction bases outside the gene matches: 8. Germline CDR1 is SGHRS and CDR2 is YFSETQ. Here the CDR3 reads CASDPLTGGETQYF. The part of the CDR3 DNA that was read is TGCGCCAGCGATCCACTGACAGGGGGAGAGACC.

Details on this clone: Sequencing ends 3 residues short of the CDR3 end; the germline J gene provides the rest. V is TRBV20-1 and J is TRBJ1-6, with 8 positions matching TRBD1. Germline V gene data show CDR1 as DFQATT and CDR2 as SNEGSKA (reference sequence). After removal of 3 bases from V and 9 bases from J, the junction contained 7 bases not matched to a gene. The CDR3 sequence is 14 residues long. The CDR3 sequence: CSASAGTGFSPLHF. The sequenced CDR3 bases are TGCAGTGCTAGCGCCGGGACAGGCTTTTCACCC.

Remarks on this clone: The sequenced fragment ends 3 residues before the CDR3 boundary, so the rest is inferred from the germline J gene. The V call is TRBV29-1, the J call TRBJ2-6; perhaps TRBD1 as D (5 bases). Germline CDR1 and CDR2: SQVTM and ANQGSEA. The V and J ends lost 0 bases and 2 bases respectively, with 5 bases between them. The CDR3 has 14 amino acids. CDR3 in amino acids: CSVEDRAGANVLTF. CDR3 DNA (partial): TGCAGCGTTGAAGACAGGGCTGGGGCCAACGTC.

Comment on this clone: The CDR3 is cut off 3 residues early in the read; its end comes from the germline J gene. The rearrangement joins TRBV4-1 to TRBJ1-2; D is ambiguous. The CDR3 is made up of 13 amino acids. Trimming stripped 6 bases from V and 1 base from J, with 9 bases between. The germline V gene has CDR1 MGHRA and CDR2 YSYEKL. The CDR3 protein is CASSLTDNYGYTF. The CDR3 DNA, read in part, is TGCGCCAGCAGTCTAACAGATAACTATGGC.